This T cell receptor beta chain is drawn from a study of CD8 T cells in ankylosing spondylitis. This clonotype appeared many times. Via MiXCR, TCRdb re-called the 5' RACE reads, giving one row per CDR3 protein. The sample carries about 240,000 distinct CDR3 sequences, around 10% recorded once. The CDR3 runs 14 residues. The V and J ends lost 5 bases and 0 bases, in that order; junction bases with no gene match: 1. From germline, CDR1 is SGHVS and CDR2 FQNEAQ. The TCR was taken from a male donor with ankylosing spondylitis or in good health (not recorded which). Material for sequencing was blood, either unsorted or a sorted T cell fraction (not recorded which). The chain has TRBV7-8 and TRBJ2-1; 7 bases line up with TRBD1. CDR3 region: CASSNRGSYNEQFF. CDR3 coding DNA: TGTGCCAGCAGCAACAGGGGCTCCTACAATGAGCAGTTCTTC.